This T cell receptor beta chain emerged from a study of blood T cell repertoires in COVID-19. Overall study: PBMCs, B-cell-depleted T cells, or T cells were the source of the cDNA or gDNA that made up the material.

CDR1 and CDR2 from the germline V gene are SGHTS and YDEGEE. This CDR3 spans 17 amino acids. Unmatched junction bases numbered 9, after V lost 3 bases and J lost 2 bases. Clones were sequenced by immunoSEQ multiplex PCR, and TCRdb holds only the in-frame ones, with some missing. The table records hundreds of thousands of clones, roughly 87% of them present only once. The sequencing sample was made of PBMCs or T cells enriched from blood (not recorded which). V gene TRBV5-8 combines with J gene TRBJ2-5; TRBD1 matches 11 bases. The source of this sequence is a woman in her twenties or thirties who had recovered from COVID-19. In nucleotides, the CDR3 is TGTGCCAGCAGCTCAGCCGGGACAGGGGGTTATCAAGAGACCCAGTACTTC. It codes for CASSSAGTGGYQETQYF.